These T cell receptor beta chains were read from a single sample in a study of Graves' ophthalmopathy and Graves' hyperthyroidism. TCRdb independently ran MiXCR on the multiplex PCR reads; one entry per CDR3 protein. The sample records about 740,000 distinct CDR3 sequences, 35% to 50% being singletons. The sample comprised peripheral blood. The receptors here all came from an adult man with Graves' ophthalmopathy. Both conserved end residues are part of each CDR3. Fields, in order: D gene, V gene, J gene, clone size, CDR3 DNA, CDR3 protein. D genes are given only for firm matches. Clone size is given for some rows only: seen once, a few or many times, or a class if the clone is expanded.

d_gene: TRBD1; v_gene: TRBV7-3; j_gene: TRBJ2-7; abundance: NA; CDR3nt: TGTGCCAGCTCCCCTGCCACCGGGACAGGGGGCGCGAGGCAGTACTTC; CDR3aa: CASSPATGTGGARQYF
d_gene: TRBD2; v_gene: TRBV7-9; j_gene: TRBJ2-7; abundance: many; CDR3nt: TGTGCCAGCAGCCCCTCTGGCGGGAGGGCCCTCGAGCAGTACTTC; CDR3aa: CASSPSGGRALEQYF
d_gene: NA; v_gene: TRBV7-9; j_gene: TRBJ1-2; abundance: many; CDR3nt: TGTGCCAGCAGCATGGACGTGGGGGGCTACACCTTC; CDR3aa: CASSMDVGGYTF
d_gene: TRBD2; v_gene: TRBV7-9; j_gene: TRBJ2-7; abundance: NA; CDR3nt: TGTGCCAGCAACCCTAGCGGGAGGACCCACGAGCAGTACTTC; CDR3aa: CASNPSGRTHEQYF
d_gene: TRBD1; v_gene: TRBV7-9; j_gene: TRBJ2-7; abundance: many; CDR3nt: TGTGCCAGCAGCGACCGGGACAGACCTTACGAGCAGTACTTC; CDR3aa: CASSDRDRPYEQYF
d_gene: TRBD2; v_gene: TRBV5-5; j_gene: TRBJ2-6; abundance: NA; CDR3nt: TGTGCCAGCAGCACTGGTAGCGGGAGTTCCTCTGGGGCCAACGTCCTGACTTTC; CDR3aa: CASSTGSGSSSGANVLTF
d_gene: TRBD1; v_gene: TRBV5-1; j_gene: TRBJ2-7; abundance: NA; CDR3nt: TGTGCCAGCAGGTCGACAGGGATTCGTTCGGTCTACGAGCAGTACTTC; CDR3aa: CASRSTGIRSVYEQYF
d_gene: NA; v_gene: TRBV10-3; j_gene: TRBJ1-2; abundance: NA; CDR3nt: TGTGCCAGCAGCCCCGGGGTGAATGGCTACACCTTC; CDR3aa: CASSPGVNGYTF
d_gene: NA; v_gene: TRBV10-3; j_gene: TRBJ2-6; abundance: many; CDR3nt: TGTGCCACCCGGACAGACTCTGGGGCCAACGTCCTGACTTTC; CDR3aa: CATRTDSGANVLTF
d_gene: NA; v_gene: TRBV20-1; j_gene: TRBJ1-6; abundance: NA; CDR3nt: TGCAGTGCTATCCAGAACCCGGATTCACCCCTCCACTTT; CDR3aa: CSAIQNPDSPLHF
d_gene: TRBD2; v_gene: TRBV7-2; j_gene: TRBJ2-7; abundance: NA; CDR3nt: TGTGCCAGCAGTCCAGAGAGCGGGAGCGTCGACGAGCAGTACTTC; CDR3aa: CASSPESGSVDEQYF
d_gene: NA; v_gene: TRBV29-1; j_gene: TRBJ1-2; abundance: few; CDR3nt: TGCAGCGTCCAAGGGGGTGGCTACACCTTC; CDR3aa: CSVQGGGYTF
d_gene: TRBD1; v_gene: TRBV12-3/TRBV12-4; j_gene: TRBJ2-7; abundance: few; CDR3nt: TGTGCCAGCAGCCCGGACAGGGGGGCCTACGAGCAGTACTTC; CDR3aa: CASSPDRGAYEQYF